A selection of T cell receptor beta chains follows, all from one sample in a study of siplizumab effects on memory and regulatory T cells. Generated by immunoSEQ multiplex PCR, the TCRdb table keeps only in-frame clones and is missing some. In the table there are about 72,000 clones, about 89% of which are singletons. Source material: CD8+ T cells sorted from blood. These receptors were obtained from a human donor in good health. CDR3s include the opening cysteine and the closing phenylalanine or tryptophan. D genes are given only for firm matches. Not every row has a clone size; where given, it reads once, few, many or a size class.

- | TRBJ1-5 | TRBV19 | - | 15 | CASSIVRASNQPQHF | TGTGCCAGTAGTATAGTCAGGGCTAGCAATCAGCCCCAGCATTTT
- | TRBJ2-3 | TRBV9 | - | 15 | CASSELTTSTDTQYF | TGTGCCAGCAGTGAGCTAACCACTAGCACAGATACGCAGTATTTT
TRBD2 | TRBJ2-1 | TRBV6-5 | - | 14 | CASRSGSSYNEQFF | TGTGCCAGCCGTAGCGGGTCCTCTTACAATGAGCAGTTCTTC
- | TRBJ1-3 | TRBV6-1 | - | 15 | CASSQDRTSGNTIYF | TGTGCCAGCAGCCAAGACAGGACCTCTGGAAACACCATATATTTT
- | TRBJ2-5 | TRBV9 | - | 13 | CASSTDNQETQYF | TGTGCCAGCAGCACGGACAACCAAGAGACCCAGTACTTC
TRBD2 | TRBJ2-7 | TRBV4-1 | - | 17 | CASSQALLAGGSYEQYF | TGCGCCAGCAGCCAAGCGCTACTAGCGGGAGGATCCTACGAGCAGTACTTC
- | TRBJ2-3 | TRBV6-4 | once | 15 | CATRGTATSTDTQYF | TGTGCCACCCGCGGGACGGCGACTAGCACAGATACGCAGTATTTT
TRBD2 | TRBJ2-3 | TRBV5-1 | - | 16 | CASSFASGGLTDTQYF | TGCGCCAGCAGCTTTGCTAGCGGGGGACTGACAGATACGCAGTATTTT
TRBD1 | TRBJ2-1 | TRBV13 | once | 15 | CASQGAGEKNNEQFF | TGTGCCTCACAGGGGGCGGGGGAAAAGAACAATGAGCAGTTCTTC
- | TRBJ2-6 | TRBV7-6 | - | 14 | CASKDYSGANVLTF | TGTGCCAGCAAAGACTACTCTGGCGCCAACGTCCTGACTTTC
- | TRBJ1-1 | TRBV27 | - | 15 | CASSSLTGLNTEAFF | TGTGCCAGCAGTTCGCTCACAGGTTTGAACACTGAAGCTTTCTTT